The T cell receptor beta chain described here comes from a study of T cells after yellow fever vaccination. Points from the study as a whole: Only a minor proportion of clonotypes was detected across both CD4 and CD8 compartments. Weaker in magnitude, the secondary response showed a faster peak on day 5 versus 15. Sorted repertoires could include abundant contaminating clonotypes from bulk cells.

The authors made TCR cDNA by 5'RACE template switching, adding a universal primer site and UMIs. TCRdb ran MiXCR on the 5' RACE reads and lists one entry per CDR3 protein. Counted here are approximately 300,000 distinct CDR3 sequences, 10% to 15% occurring once; the ten biggest clones make up around 0.55%. This clonotype was found a few times. No antigen is known for it. Germline CDR1 SGHRS, CDR2 YFSETQ. The CDR3 length is 14 residues. V shed 2 bases and J shed 5 bases, with 11 bases lying between them. The input for sequencing was CD4+ T cells sorted from PBMCs, taken 45 days after the yellow fever booster vaccination. This TCR was recovered from a man in his thirties or forties who received the YFV17D yellow fever vaccine. The chain has TRBV5-1 and TRBJ1-5; D possibly corresponds to TRBD1 (5 bases). The CDR3 nucleotides are TGCGCCAGCAGCTTAAAGTTGGGGGATCAGCCCCAGCATTTT. Translated: CASSLKLGDQPQHF.